Shown below are 19 T cell receptor beta chains from a single sample sequenced in a study of patients and donors after allogeneic stem cell transplantation. TCRdb reanalysed the RT-PCR reads using MiXCR and keeps one entry per CDR3 protein. Of roughly 940,000 distinct CDR3 sequences detected, around 17% appear once; the ten largest clones hold roughly 6%. The specimen sequenced was blood, either unsorted or a sorted T cell fraction (not recorded which). Receptors were obtained from a human donor who was either an allogeneic HSCT recipient or a stem cell or donor lymphocyte infusion donor (not recorded which). It is not recorded whose cells these are; they may come from a transplant donor.

This sequence joins TRBV20-1 and TRBJ2-5, with 7 nucleotides matching TRBD2. This CDR3 spans 12 amino acids. Germline V CDR1 and CDR2: DFQATT, SNEGSKA (reference sequence). V dropped 6 bases and J dropped 4; count of bases not matched to a gene: 5. CDR3 protein: CSADGLGETQYF. The DNA for the CDR3 is TGCAGTGCCGATGGACTAGGAGAGACCCAGTACTTC.

The chain couples TRBV5-1 to TRBJ2-1, with D perhaps matching TRBD1 or TRBD2 (5 bases each). The CDR3 has 14 amino acids. Trimming stripped 3 bases from V and 6 bases from J, with 13 bases between. Germline assignment: CDR1 SGHRS and CDR2 YFSETQ. The CDR3 is CASSSNGGSNEQFF. DNA for the CDR3: TGCGCCAGCAGCTCCAATGGGGGTTCCAATGAGCAGTTCTTC.

The chain has TRBV3-1 and TRBJ2-5; no clear D gene. This CDR3 contains 13 residues. Germline V CDR1 and CDR2: LGHDT, YNNKEL (reference sequence). Trimming stripped 0 bases from V and 7 bases from J, with 9 bases between. DNA for the CDR3: TGTGCCAGCAGCCAAGACACAACTATGACCCAGTACTTC. Amino acids: CASSQDTTMTQYF.

This clonotype was detected a few times. The chain couples TRBV21-1 to TRBJ1-2. TRBV21-1 is tagged as a pseudogene. The CDR3 totals 11 residues. CDR3 protein: CASSPPDLGTF. The CDR3 bases are TGTGCCAGCAGCCCCCCGGACTTGGGCACCTTC.

The chain couples TRBV4-2 to TRBJ2-2, with 14 bases lining up with TRBD2. In germline, CDR1 is LGHNA, CDR2 YNFKEQ. V dropped 4 bases and J dropped 4; count of bases not matched to a gene: 11. The CDR3 contains 19 residues. The DNA of the CDR3 is TGTGCCAGCAGCCGAAAGACTAGCGGGAGGGCCCTGGGCACCGGGGAGCTGTTTTTT. This codes for CASSRKTSGRALGTGELFF.

The sample holds many counts of this clonotype. The rearrangement links TRBV6-2 or TRBV6-3 to TRBJ2-1, with a weak D call TRBD1 (6 bases). The CDR3 loop spans 13 amino acids. Germline CDR1 MNHEY, CDR2 SVGEGT. The V gene lost 5 bases and the J gene lost 8 bases, with 13 bases spanning the gap. The CDR3 is CASSQDSWDEQFF. Here the CDR3 DNA reads TGTGCCAGCAGTCAGGACAGTTGGGATGAGCAGTTCTTC.

This clonotype was seen only a few times. The chain is built from TRBV5-5 and TRBJ1-5; 7 bases agree with TRBD1. With 5 bases clipped from V and 6 bases from J, the junction kept 8 bases outside the gene matches. Germline loops: CDR1 SGHKS, CDR2 YYEKEE (reference sequence). The CDR3 runs 14 residues. As DNA, the CDR3 is TGTGCCAGCAGTTTCACAGGGGCTGGTCAGCCCCAGCATTTT. Translation gives CASSFTGAGQPQHF.

A few counts support this clonotype. The chain has TRBV6-1 and TRBJ1-2, with D hard to call. The CDR3 runs to 14 residues. The V and J ends lost 6 bases and 1 base respectively, with 12 bases between them. The germline CDR1 and CDR2 sequences are MNHNS and SASEGT. This CDR3 is CASRRAGYNYGYTF. The CDR3 region has the DNA TGTGCCAGCAGAAGGGCAGGATATAACTATGGCTACACCTTC.

This chain connects TRBV5-8 to TRBJ2-3; 8 nucleotides align to TRBD2. Unmatched junction bases numbered 13, after V lost 6 bases and J lost 1 base. The CDR3 sequence is 17 residues long. Germline V gene data show CDR1 as SGHTS and CDR2 as YDEGEE. The DNA of the CDR3 is TGTGCCAGCACCCAGGGAGTCGGTAGCGGGGGCACAGATACGCAGTATTTT. As protein: CASTQGVGSGGTDTQYF.

This clonotype was detected ten times or more. The rearrangement uses TRBV7-2 and TRBJ2-7; TRBD1 matches 8 bases. Per the germline V gene, CDR1 is SGHTA and CDR2 is FQGNSA. The CDR3 has 14 amino acids. Trimming cost V 2 bases and J 4 bases; bases outside gene matches: 4. In nucleotides, the CDR3 is TGTGCCAGCAGCTTATACAGGGGGTCTTACGAGCAGTACTTC. This encodes CASSLYRGSYEQYF.

This clonotype was counted between two and nine times. One end of the junction varies from germline; a read error may be responsible. The rearrangement uses TRBV3-1 and TRBJ1-1, with D tentatively TRBD1 (6 bases). CDR1 LGHDT and CDR2 YNNKEL come from the germline V gene (reference sequence). CDR3 length: 12 residues. The CDR3 nucleotides read TGCGCCAGCAGCCACCTAGGGACAGAAGCTTTCTTT. Translation gives CASSHLGTEAFF.

The chain couples TRBV2 to TRBJ1-6, with 11 bases aligning to TRBD1. The CDR3 consists of 15 residues. CDR1 SNHLY and CDR2 FYNNEI come from the germline V gene. J was trimmed by 9 bases and V by 4 bases; bases with no gene match: 5. As DNA, the CDR3 is TGTGCCAGCAGTGTGAAAGGGACAGGGGGTTCACCCCTCCACTTT. Protein: CASSVKGTGGSPLHF.

This clonotype showed up just a few times. The chain joins TRBV6-1 to TRBJ2-5; D possibly corresponds to TRBD2 (6 bases). Germline V gene sequence: CDR1 MNHNS, CDR2 SASEGT. The germline V and J ends were trimmed by 5 bases and 3 bases, with 10 bases remaining between them. CDR3 size: 13 residues. The CDR3 here is CASSPPGEETQYF. As DNA, the CDR3 is TGTGCCAGCAGTCCACCGGGGGAAGAGACCCAGTACTTC.

This clonotype has a handful of counts. The CDR3 region is CATSRRGTSSGNTIYF. The CDR3 coding sequence is TGTGCCACCAGCCGACGCGGCACAAGCTCTGGAAACACCATATATTTT. The J gene is TRBJ1-3, the V gene TRBV15, with D unresolved. CDR1 is LNHNV and CDR2 is YYDKDF in the germline V gene (reference sequence). The CDR3 has 16 residues. V lost 5 bases to trimming and J lost 0 bases, with 14 bases between them.

The sample holds a few counts of this clonotype. The chain recombines TRBV9 with TRBJ2-1; 10 bases line up with TRBD2. Losses at the gene ends were 3 bases for V and 7 bases for J; bases not matched to a gene: 7. Germline V gene lookup returns CDR1 SGDLS and CDR2 YYNGEE. The CDR3 has 15 amino acids. The CDR3 is CASSALTSGWNEQFF. The CDR3 nucleotides are TGTGCCAGCAGCGCTTTGACTAGCGGGTGGAATGAGCAGTTCTTC. Looking up the rest from reference TRBV9 and TRBJ2-1 gives the full variable domain: DSGVTQTPKHLITATGQRVTLRCSPRSGDLSVYWYQQSLDQGLQFLIQYYNGEERAKGNILERFSAQQFPDLHSELNLSSLELGDSALYFCASSALTSGWNEQFFGPGTRLTVL.

The table lists this clonotype with a few counts. The chain combines TRBV3-1 with TRBJ2-1, with D possibly being TRBD1 (5 bases). The CDR3 runs to 13 residues. Trimming cost V 0 bases and J 8 bases, with 8 bases left between them. CDR1 is LGHDT, CDR2 YNNKEL, per germline (reference sequence). DNA for the CDR3: TGTGCCAGCAGCCAAGAGACAGTGGATGAGCAGTTCTTC. As protein: CASSQETVDEQFF.

This chain uses TRBV27 with TRBJ1-4, with TRBD1 as a possible D gene (6 bases). The CDR3 loop spans 12 amino acids. V was pared by 8 bases and J by 8 bases, with 12 bases between. Germline CDR1 reads MNHEY; CDR2 reads SMNVEV (reference sequence). CDR3 DNA sequence: TGTGCCAGCGGGGGGGCAGGGGAAAAACTGTTTTTT. It translates to CASGGAGEKLFF.

The rearrangement uses TRBV6-5 and TRBJ1-2, with D tentatively TRBD1 (5 bases). V dropped 0 bases and J dropped 0 bases, with 17 bases sitting between them. This CDR3 is 18 amino acids long. Germline-derived CDR1 and CDR2 are MNHEY and SVGAGI. Written as DNA, the CDR3 is TGTGCCAGCAGTTACTCCTTTTTTTCGGGGACCTCTAACTATGGCTACACCTTC. It is translated as CASSYSFFSGTSNYGYTF.

V is TRBV6-6 and J is TRBJ1-1; D gene uncertain. V lost 2 bases to trimming and J lost 8 bases, with 9 bases between them. The germline V gene encodes CDR1 MNHNY and CDR2 SVGAGI (reference sequence). The length of the CDR3 is 12 residues. The CDR3 DNA follows: TGTGCCAGCAGTTACAGGACGGAAGAAGCTTTCTTT. Protein: CASSYRTEEAFF.